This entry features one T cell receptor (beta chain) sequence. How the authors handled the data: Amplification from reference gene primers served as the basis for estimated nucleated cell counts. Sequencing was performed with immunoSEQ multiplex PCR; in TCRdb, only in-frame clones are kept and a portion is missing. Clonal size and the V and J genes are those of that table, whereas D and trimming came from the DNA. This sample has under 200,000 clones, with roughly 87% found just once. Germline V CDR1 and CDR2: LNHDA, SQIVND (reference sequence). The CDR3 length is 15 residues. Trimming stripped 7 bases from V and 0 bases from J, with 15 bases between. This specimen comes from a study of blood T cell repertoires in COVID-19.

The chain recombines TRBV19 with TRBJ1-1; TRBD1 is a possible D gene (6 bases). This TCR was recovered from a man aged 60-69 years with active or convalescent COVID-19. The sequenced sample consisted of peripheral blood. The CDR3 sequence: CASTSLDRLNTEAFF. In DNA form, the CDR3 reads TGTGCCAGTACCTCCCTGGACAGACTGAACACTGAAGCTTTCTTT.